This TCR beta chain appears in the sequencing data of a study of blood T cell repertoires in COVID-19. The wider study: The origin of the acute and convalescent COVID-19 samples was the United States, Italy and Spain. Nucleic acid was either cDNA or gDNA, and it came from T cells, B-cell-depleted T cells, or PBMCs.

Germline CDR1 ENHRY, CDR2 SYGVKD. Trimming took 4 bases from V and 6 from J; bases not matched to a gene: 0. The CDR3 consists of 12 residues. Original processing methods: Amplification of reference gene primers provided the estimated nucleated cell counts. Profiling relied on immunoSEQ multiplex PCR, and the TCRdb table lists in-frame clones only, not all of them. That table furnishes V, J and clone size, whereas the DNA furnished D and trimming. The top ten hold 29% of the sample, which has 65,000 to 90,000 clones, 83% seen once. This clone occurred once. This sequence joins TRBV10-3 and TRBJ1-2, with 9 positions matching TRBD1. Material for sequencing was peripheral blood. This TCR was recovered from a woman aged 80 or over with acute or convalescent COVID-19. DNA for the CDR3: TGTGCCATCAGTGGGACAGGGGATGGCTACACCTTC. Translating gives CAISGTGDGYTF.